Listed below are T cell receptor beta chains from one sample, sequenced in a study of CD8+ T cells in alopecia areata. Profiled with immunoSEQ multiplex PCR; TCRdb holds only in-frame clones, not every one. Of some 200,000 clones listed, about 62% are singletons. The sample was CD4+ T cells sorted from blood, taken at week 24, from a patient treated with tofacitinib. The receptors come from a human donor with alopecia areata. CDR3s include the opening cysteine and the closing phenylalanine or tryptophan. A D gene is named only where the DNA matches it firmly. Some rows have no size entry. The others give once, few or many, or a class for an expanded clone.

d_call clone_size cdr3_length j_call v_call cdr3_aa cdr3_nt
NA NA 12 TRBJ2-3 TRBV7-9 CATDGGPDTQYF TGTGCCACGGACGGCGGGCCCGATACGCAGTATTTT
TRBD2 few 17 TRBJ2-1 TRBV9 CASSPDRAGGPYNEQFF TGTGCCAGCAGCCCAGACCGGGCGGGAGGGCCTTACAATGAGCAGTTCTTC
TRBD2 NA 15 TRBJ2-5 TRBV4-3 CASSQDSSGAGTQYF TGCGCCAGCAGCCAGGATTCTAGCGGGGCCGGGACCCAGTACTTC
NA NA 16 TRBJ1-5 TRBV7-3 CASSLTGSKGNQPQHF TGTGCCAGCAGCTTAACGGGCAGCAAGGGCAATCAGCCCCAGCATTTT
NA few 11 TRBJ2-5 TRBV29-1 CTDGAGETQYF TGCACGGACGGGGCGGGAGAGACCCAGTACTTC
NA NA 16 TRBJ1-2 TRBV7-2 CASSRLGTGTIYGYTF TGTGCCAGCAGCCGTTTGGGAACAGGGACAATCTATGGCTACACCTTC
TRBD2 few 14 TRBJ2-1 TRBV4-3 CASSQFTPGLGLFF TGCGCCAGCAGCCAATTCACACCGGGACTAGGTCTGTTCTTC
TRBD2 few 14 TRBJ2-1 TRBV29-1 CSVDGLASHNEQFF TGCAGCGTTGACGGACTAGCCTCCCACAATGAGCAGTTCTTC
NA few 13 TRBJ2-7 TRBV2 CASSVGRTYEQYF TGTGCCAGCAGCGTCGGACGGACCTACGAGCAGTACTTC
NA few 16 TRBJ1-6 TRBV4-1 CASSQVARGYNSPLHF TGCGCCAGCAGCCAAGTCGCCAGGGGATATAATTCACCCCTCCACTTT
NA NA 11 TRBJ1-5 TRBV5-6 CASSFGQPQHF TGTGCCAGCAGCTTCGGTCAGCCCCAGCATTTT
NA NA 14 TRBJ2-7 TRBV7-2 CASSLGAISYEQYF TGTGCCAGCAGCTTAGGGGCGATCTCCTACGAGCAGTACTTC
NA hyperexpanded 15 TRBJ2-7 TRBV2 CASSAQGSGSYEQYF TGTGCCAGCAGTGCTCAGGGGTCGGGCTCCTACGAGCAGTACTTC
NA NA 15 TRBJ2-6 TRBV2 CASSESSRGANVLTF TGTGCCAGCAGTGAATCTAGTAGAGGGGCCAACGTCCTGACTTTC
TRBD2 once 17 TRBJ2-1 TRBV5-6 CASSLVAAGGSRNEQFF TGTGCCAGCAGCTTAGTAGCAGCGGGAGGGTCTCGGAATGAGCAGTTCTTC
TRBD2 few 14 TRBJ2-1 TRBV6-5 CASSEREGYNEQFF TGTGCCAGCAGCGAGCGGGAGGGATACAATGAGCAGTTCTTC
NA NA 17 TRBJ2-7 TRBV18 CASSPRSVGRSSYEQYF TGTGCCAGCTCACCAAGGTCGGTGGGGCGGAGCTCCTACGAGCAGTACTTC
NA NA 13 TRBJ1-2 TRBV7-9 CASSLAVGGSYTF TGTGCCAGCAGCTTAGCGGTCGGGGGGAGCTACACCTTC
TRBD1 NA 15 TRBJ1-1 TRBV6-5 CASRRGTGLNTEAFF TGTGCCAGCAGACGAGGGACAGGGTTGAACACTGAAGCTTTCTTT
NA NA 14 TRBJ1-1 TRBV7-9 CASSLGRKNTEAFF TGTGCCAGCAGCTTAGGACGGAAGAACACTGAAGCTTTCTTT
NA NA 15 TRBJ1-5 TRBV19 CASSGREVGNQPQHF TGTGCCAGTAGTGGCAGGGAGGTGGGCAATCAGCCCCAGCATTTT
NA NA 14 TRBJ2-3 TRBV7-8 CASSTGHSTDTQYF TGTGCCAGCAGCACGGGACATAGCACAGATACGCAGTATTTT
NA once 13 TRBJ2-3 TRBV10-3 CAISETGQDTQYF TGTGCCATCAGTGAGACAGGGCAAGATACGCAGTATTTT
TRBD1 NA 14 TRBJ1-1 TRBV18 CASSPPTGPQGAFF TGTGCCAGCTCACCTCCGACAGGGCCCCAGGGAGCTTTCTTT
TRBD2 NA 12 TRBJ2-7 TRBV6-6 CASTGGPGEQYF TGTGCCAGCACGGGGGGTCCTGGGGAGCAGTACTTC
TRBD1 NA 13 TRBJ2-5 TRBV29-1 CSAEQGTGETQYF TGCAGCGCCGAACAGGGGACGGGAGAGACCCAGTACTTC
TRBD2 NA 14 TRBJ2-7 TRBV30 CAWERGTSSYEQYF TGTGCCTGGGAGCGCGGGACTAGCTCCTACGAGCAGTACTTC